The 19 T cell receptor beta chains in this list originate from one sample, sequenced in a study of early T cells in non-severe SARS-CoV-2 infection. TCRdb passed the 5' RACE reads through MiXCR, listing each CDR3 protein once. This table has approximately 37,000 distinct CDR3 sequences, less than 6.5% appearing once. Here the sequenced sample was whole blood, taken at baseline. These receptors were taken from an adult who was a healthcare worker with PCR-confirmed SARS-CoV-2 infection or an uninfected control (not recorded which).

There are many counts of this clonotype. The chain combines TRBV7-6 with TRBJ1-4, with TRBD1 matching over 8 bases. This CDR3 has 14 amino acids. The V and J ends lost 3 bases and 8 bases, in that order; junction bases with no gene match: 5. Germline CDR1 reads SGHVS; CDR2 reads FNYEAQ. This CDR3 reads CASSFGTGPEKLFF. The CDR3 nucleotides read TGTGCCAGCAGCTTTGGGACAGGCCCCGAAAAACTGTTTTTT.

This clonotype has more than one count but fewer than ten. This chain links TRBV19 with TRBJ1-4; possible D gene TRBD1, 5 bases. Trimming removed 3 bases from V and 5 bases from J, with 13 bases in between. Germline V gene lookup returns CDR1 LNHDA and CDR2 SQIVND (reference sequence). There are 15 residues in the CDR3. CDR3 nucleotides: TGTGCCAGTAGTATCGGCAGGGTGCAGAATGAAAAACTGTTTTTT. Translated, it gives CASSIGRVQNEKLFF.

Judged by abundance, this clonotype is medium-sized. The chain carries TRBV6-2 or TRBV6-3 and TRBJ2-2; the match to TRBD2 covers 11 bases. This CDR3 region has 18 residues. Germline V gene data show CDR1 as MNHEY and CDR2 as SVGEGT. V shed 4 bases and J 0 bases; nucleotides not matched to a gene: 7. In DNA, the CDR3 is TGTGCCAGCAGTTCCCTAGCGGGAGGCCGAGCGAACACCGGGGAGCTGTTTTTT. Residues: CASSSLAGGRANTGELFF.

This clonotype was counted at least ten times. The V call is TRBV30, the J call TRBJ1-5; 8 bases map to TRBD1. This CDR3 contains 15 residues. In germline, CDR1 is GTSNPN, CDR2 SVGIG (reference sequence). V shed 1 base and J 6 bases; nucleotides not matched to a gene: 8. The CDR3 loop reads CAWSGGQGAAQPQHF. CDR3 sequence (DNA): TGTGCCTGGAGTGGTGGGCAGGGGGCTGCTCAGCCCCAGCATTTT.

The chain recombines TRBV29-1 with TRBJ2-5; D gene uncertain. CDR3 size: 12 residues. V was pared by 4 bases and J by 2 bases, with 8 bases between. Germline V gives CDR1 SQVTM, CDR2 ANQGSEA. The CDR3: CSVGILQETQYF. The CDR3 DNA reads as TGCAGCGTTGGGATCCTACAAGAGACCCAGTACTTC.

This clonotype was recorded many times. The chain uses TRBV12-3 or TRBV12-4 and TRBJ2-3; the D gene is possibly TRBD2 (6 bases). The V and J ends lost 3 bases and 1 base respectively, with 14 bases between them. This CDR3 is built from 16 residues. The CDR3: CASSFDAGPGTDTQYF. CDR3 nucleotide sequence: TGTGCCAGCAGTTTTGATGCGGGGCCTGGCACAGATACGCAGTATTTT.

This clonotype has at least ten counts. J is TRBJ1-1 and V is TRBV4-1; the D gene is possibly TRBD1 (6 bases). The V end lost 3 bases, the J end lost 0 bases, and 11 bases lay between the germline ends. In germline, CDR1 is MGHRA, CDR2 YSYEKL. The CDR3 runs 15 residues. CDR3 residues: CASSHLGQMNTEAFF. The CDR3 nucleotides are TGCGCCAGCAGCCACCTAGGACAGATGAACACTGAAGCTTTCTTT.

This chain uses TRBV20-1 with TRBJ2-3; 8 bases are shared with TRBD2. Germline trimming cut 5 bases from V and 5 bases from J; bases unmatched to any gene: 21. The CDR3 runs 18 residues. In germline, CDR1 is DFQATT, CDR2 SNEGSKA (reference sequence). DNA of the CDR3: TGCAGTGCTTTTAAACCGCGGGGGGCCATCAAATTCGGAGATACGCAGTATTTT. It is translated as CSAFKPRGAIKFGDTQYF.

This clonotype has at least ten counts. The V and J genes are TRBV4-1 and TRBJ1-6, with a weak D call TRBD1 (6 bases). This CDR3 region has 14 residues. The V and J ends lost 3 bases and 4 bases respectively, with 7 bases between them. The germline CDR1 and CDR2 sequences are MGHRA and YSYEKL. Written as DNA, the CDR3 is TGCGCCAGCAGCCACGGACAGTATAATTCACCCCTCCACTTT. Translated: CASSHGQYNSPLHF.

This clonotype was seen repeatedly, ten times or more. The genes are TRBV11-3 and TRBJ2-1; D remains unclear. Germline CDR1 and CDR2: SGHNT and YENEEA. V was shortened by 1 base and J by 10 bases, with 5 bases between the two germline ends. The CDR3 runs 11 residues. CDR3 DNA: TGTGCCAGCAGCTTAGGTGCGGAGCAGTTCTTC. Encoded protein: CASSLGAEQFF.

This clonotype showed up just a few times. The chain joins TRBV4-1 to TRBJ2-7, with TRBD2 matching 9 bases. The CDR3 has 14 amino acids. The germline V gene has CDR1 MGHRA and CDR2 YSYEKL. The V and J ends lost 1 base and 5 bases, in that order; junction bases with no gene match: 3. The CDR3 region has the DNA TGCGCCAGCAGCCAAGTAGCGGGAGTCCACGAGCAGTACTTC. This sequence encodes CASSQVAGVHEQYF.

This clonotype was detected ten times or more. This chain links TRBV6-2 or TRBV6-3 with TRBJ2-1, with D perhaps matching TRBD2 (6 bases). Trimming removed 4 bases at V and 10 bases at J, with 8 bases between. From germline, CDR1 is MNHEY and CDR2 SVGEGT. This CDR3 spans 11 amino acids. DNA for the CDR3: TGTGCCAGCAGTTCAGGAGGGGAGCAGTTCTTC. It translates to CASSSGGEQFF.

This clonotype has a count of ten or more. This chain joins TRBV6-2 or TRBV6-3 and TRBJ2-1; TRBD2 matches 11 bases. The J segment lost 8 bases and the V segment lost 5 bases, leaving 14 bases of the junction unmatched. The CDR3 contains 17 residues. Germline V gene data show CDR1 as MNHEY and CDR2 as SVGEGT. The CDR3 DNA follows: TGTGCCAGCAGTCGTGGTTTAGCGGGAGGGGGAGTGGATGAGCAGTTCTTC. Its translation: CASSRGLAGGGVDEQFF.

This clonotype rates as medium-sized. The chain links TRBV30 to TRBJ2-1, with 11 bases that match TRBD2. The V gene end was trimmed by 1 base and the J gene end by 5 bases; junction bases not matched to a gene: 7. Germline V gene data show CDR1 as GTSNPN and CDR2 as SVGIG (reference sequence). The CDR3 has 16 residues. The CDR3 spells CAWSDLAGGPNNEQFF. The CDR3 DNA reads as TGTGCCTGGAGTGATCTAGCGGGAGGCCCGAACAATGAGCAGTTCTTC.

The CDR3 sequence: CASSSGLRVGEQYF. The CDR3 nucleotides read TGTGCCAGCAGTTCGGGACTAAGGGTCGGAGAGCAGTATTTT. This sequence joins TRBV27 and TRBJ2-3; 7 bases line up with TRBD2. The V segment lost 4 bases and the J segment 11 bases; nucleotides outside the gene matches: 12. Looked up from germline, CDR1 is MNHEY and CDR2 is SMNVEV (reference sequence). The CDR3 has 14 amino acids.

Comment on this clonotype: A read error may be the cause here, since a much bigger clone is one base away. V is TRBV30 and J is TRBJ1-1, with D unresolved. The CDR3 runs to 12 residues. The V and J ends lost 0 bases and 7 bases respectively, with 9 bases between them. Germline V gene lookup returns CDR1 GTSNPN and CDR2 SVGIG (reference sequence). CDR3 residues: CAWSVRLGEAFF. In nucleotides, the CDR3 is TGTGCCTGGAGTGTCCGCCTGGGTGAAGCTTTCTTT. Based on the CDR3 plus reference TRBV30 and TRBJ1-1, the full variable domain is SQTIHQWPATLVQPVGSPLSLECTVEGTSNPNLYWYRQAAGRGLQLLFYSVGIGQISSEVPQNLSASRPQDRQFILSSKKLLLSDSGFYLCAWSVRLGEAFFGQGTRLTVV.

This clonotype has a handful of counts. V and J are TRBV28 and TRBJ2-4, with 15 bases identical to TRBD2. Germline V gene sequence: CDR1 MDHEN, CDR2 SYDVKM. After removal of 7 bases from V and 4 bases from J, the junction contained 8 bases not matched to a gene. The CDR3 runs 17 residues. Written as DNA, the CDR3 is TGTGCCAGCACCTTCGGACTAGCGGGAGGGCCGAAAAACATTCAGTACTTC. It is translated as CASTFGLAGGPKNIQYF.

J is TRBJ2-2 and V is TRBV9, with TRBD1 as a possible D gene (5 bases). The V end lost 1 base, the J end lost 1 base, and 14 bases lay between the germline ends. Germline V lookup: CDR1 SGDLS, CDR2 YYNGEE. CDR3 length: 17 amino acids. The CDR3 DNA reads TGTGCCAGCAGCGTACCATCCGGACACATGAACACCGGGGAGCTGTTTTTT. It encodes CASSVPSGHMNTGELFF. The entire variable domain, with the rest obtained from reference TRBV9 and TRBJ2-2, is as follows: DSGVTQTPKHLITATGQRVTLRCSPRSGDLSVYWYQQSLDQGLQFLIQYYNGEERAKGNILERFSAQQFPDLHSELNLSSLELGDSALYFCASSVPSGHMNTGELFFGEGSRLTVL.

This clonotype was counted between two and nine times. V is TRBV5-4 and J is TRBJ2-3; 10 nucleotides align to TRBD2. Germline loops: CDR1 SGHNT, CDR2 YYREEE (reference sequence). Trimming took 0 bases from V and 0 from J; bases not matched to a gene: 7. The CDR3 is 18 residues long. The chain's CDR3 is CASSLDFLAGASTDTQYF. CDR3 nucleotide sequence: TGTGCCAGCAGCTTGGACTTCCTAGCGGGAGCTAGCACAGATACGCAGTATTTT.